What follows describes a single T cell receptor (beta chain). CDR1 and CDR2 (germline): SGHVS, FNYEAQ. V lost 1 base, J lost 1 base, and 11 bases lay in between. The CDR3 runs 15 residues. This entry comes from a study of Ad26.COV2.S vaccination and SARS-CoV-2 variants. Treatment denoted: about 20 received Ad26.COV2.S at low or high dose, single or two shots; roughly 5 received placebo; per-sample allocation not given. At day 63 after the first vaccine or placebo injection, samples were drawn. Using immunoSEQ multiplex PCR, the repertoire was profiled, and TCRdb retains in-frame clones only, with some absent. The table has about half a million clones, roughly nine tenths seen once.

This receptor was taken from a person aged 18-60 years who received the Ad26.COV2.S COVID-19 vaccine or a placebo. The specimen was peripheral blood, collected in a trial of Ad26.COV2.S vaccine versus placebo. The chain employs TRBV7-6 and TRBJ2-7; possible D gene TRBD1, 5 bases. The CDR3 spells CASSLGQGPSYEQYF. CDR3 coding DNA: TGTGCCAGCAGCTTAGGTCAGGGCCCTTCCTACGAGCAGTACTTC.